This T cell receptor (beta chain) derives from a study of blood T cell repertoires in COVID-19. Whole-study context: From T cells, B-cell-depleted T cells, or PBMCs came the material, which was cDNA or gDNA.

TCRdb's table, derived via immunoSEQ multiplex PCR, lists solely in-frame clones and lacks some. The data show approximately 98,000 clones, roughly 82% seen once. This sequence originates from a man older than 75 with acute or convalescent COVID-19. The sequenced sample consisted of peripheral blood.

CDR3 sequence: CASSRGGGYGELFF. Written as DNA, the CDR3 is TGTGCCAGCAGCCGAGGGGGGGGTTACGGGGAGCTGTTTTTT. This chain uses TRBV11-2 with TRBJ2-2; TRBD2 might be the D (7 bases). Germline V lookup: CDR1 SGHAT, CDR2 FQNNGV. The CDR3 sequence is 14 residues long. Trimming took off 5 bases at V and 7 bases at J, with 14 bases between the two ends. The whole variable domain, filled in from reference TRBV11-2 and TRBJ2-2, reads EAGVAQSPRYKIIEKRQSVAFWCNPISGHATLYWYQQILGQGPKLLIQFQNNGVVDDSQLPKDRFSAERLKGVDSTLKIQPAKLEDSAVYLCASSRGGGYGELFFGEGSRLTVL.